A selection of T cell receptor beta chains follows, all from one sample in a study of beta chain features in type 1 diabetes. Produced via immunoSEQ multiplex PCR; TCRdb's table is partial and in-frame only. The sample yields around 250,000 clones, 14% seen once. The material sequenced was naive CD4+ T cells from blood. These receptors all stem from a woman aged 40 to 50 in good health. Each CDR3 is given with its conserved first and last residue. Fields, in order: V gene, J gene, CDR3 protein.

TRBV4-3	TRBJ1-2	CASSQERDVYGYTF
TRBV9	TRBJ2-1	CASSVDSGVGVLNEQFF
TRBV11-2	TRBJ2-1	CASSEMGARYNEQFF
TRBV7-9	TRBJ1-1	CASSLSGLNTEAFF
TRBV5-4	TRBJ2-1	CASSQDWNNEQFF
TRBV15	TRBJ1-6	CATSRKTGTSPLHF
TRBV5-1	TRBJ2-3	CASTPDPAGTDTQYF
TRBV7-6	TRBJ1-6	CASSLRAQGPDNSPLHF
TRBV7-2	TRBJ2-1	CASSLDPSGGNEQFF
TRBV10-3	TRBJ1-6	CAISDRGGNSPLHF
TRBV5-1	TRBJ1-5	CASSLRGLGNQPQHF
TRBV19	TRBJ2-3	CASKRSRTFTDTQYF
TRBV29-1	TRBJ1-1	CSSMPREFEAFF
TRBV14	TRBJ2-7	CASSQTGVYEQYF
TRBV6-5	TRBJ2-6	CASSAGDAGANVLTF
TRBV7-6	TRBJ2-7	CASSLFSGGFNEQYF
TRBV7-2	TRBJ1-5	CASSPRQGNQPQHF
TRBV7-2	TRBJ2-7	CASSLIQGYEQYF
TRBV4-3	TRBJ2-7	CASSQEGRAYEQYF
TRBV6-1	TRBJ2-6	CASTDGGSGANVLTF
TRBV14	TRBJ1-2	CASSQVDRGRGGYTF
TRBV29-1	TRBJ2-1	CSVELGAATHSYNEQFF
TRBV2	TRBJ2-5	CASSTFSRGETHYF
TRBV7-2	TRBJ2-7	CASSLEPTSGGSYEQYF
TRBV6-5	TRBJ2-5	CASSAGRLSQYF
TRBV2	TRBJ2-7	CASTLGGSSYEQYF
TRBV5-1	TRBJ1-4	CASSPARDRGEKLFF
TRBV7-2	TRBJ1-1	CASSPTDQTGGTEAFF
TRBV6-1	TRBJ2-6	CASSEAAGAASGANVLTF
TRBV6-5	TRBJ2-1	CASCSSSGGWDEQFF
TRBV6-5	TRBJ1-2	CASMYHRGIGYGYTF
TRBV19	TRBJ1-2	CASDIGTPRGGYTF
TRBV7-2	TRBJ1-5	CASSRLDRAGEPQHF
TRBV2	TRBJ1-1	CASNPGHTNTEAFF
TRBV4-1	TRBJ2-3	CASSQGPGQGEDTQYF
TRBV7-9	TRBJ1-2	CASSYPGDYTF
TRBV7-9	TRBJ2-2	CASRRQGTDTGELFF
TRBV6-5	TRBJ2-5	CASSGGTSGQETQYF
TRBV6-6	TRBJ1-4	CASSYAGTVNEKLFF
TRBV25-1	TRBJ2-1	CASSESTGKGYNEQFF